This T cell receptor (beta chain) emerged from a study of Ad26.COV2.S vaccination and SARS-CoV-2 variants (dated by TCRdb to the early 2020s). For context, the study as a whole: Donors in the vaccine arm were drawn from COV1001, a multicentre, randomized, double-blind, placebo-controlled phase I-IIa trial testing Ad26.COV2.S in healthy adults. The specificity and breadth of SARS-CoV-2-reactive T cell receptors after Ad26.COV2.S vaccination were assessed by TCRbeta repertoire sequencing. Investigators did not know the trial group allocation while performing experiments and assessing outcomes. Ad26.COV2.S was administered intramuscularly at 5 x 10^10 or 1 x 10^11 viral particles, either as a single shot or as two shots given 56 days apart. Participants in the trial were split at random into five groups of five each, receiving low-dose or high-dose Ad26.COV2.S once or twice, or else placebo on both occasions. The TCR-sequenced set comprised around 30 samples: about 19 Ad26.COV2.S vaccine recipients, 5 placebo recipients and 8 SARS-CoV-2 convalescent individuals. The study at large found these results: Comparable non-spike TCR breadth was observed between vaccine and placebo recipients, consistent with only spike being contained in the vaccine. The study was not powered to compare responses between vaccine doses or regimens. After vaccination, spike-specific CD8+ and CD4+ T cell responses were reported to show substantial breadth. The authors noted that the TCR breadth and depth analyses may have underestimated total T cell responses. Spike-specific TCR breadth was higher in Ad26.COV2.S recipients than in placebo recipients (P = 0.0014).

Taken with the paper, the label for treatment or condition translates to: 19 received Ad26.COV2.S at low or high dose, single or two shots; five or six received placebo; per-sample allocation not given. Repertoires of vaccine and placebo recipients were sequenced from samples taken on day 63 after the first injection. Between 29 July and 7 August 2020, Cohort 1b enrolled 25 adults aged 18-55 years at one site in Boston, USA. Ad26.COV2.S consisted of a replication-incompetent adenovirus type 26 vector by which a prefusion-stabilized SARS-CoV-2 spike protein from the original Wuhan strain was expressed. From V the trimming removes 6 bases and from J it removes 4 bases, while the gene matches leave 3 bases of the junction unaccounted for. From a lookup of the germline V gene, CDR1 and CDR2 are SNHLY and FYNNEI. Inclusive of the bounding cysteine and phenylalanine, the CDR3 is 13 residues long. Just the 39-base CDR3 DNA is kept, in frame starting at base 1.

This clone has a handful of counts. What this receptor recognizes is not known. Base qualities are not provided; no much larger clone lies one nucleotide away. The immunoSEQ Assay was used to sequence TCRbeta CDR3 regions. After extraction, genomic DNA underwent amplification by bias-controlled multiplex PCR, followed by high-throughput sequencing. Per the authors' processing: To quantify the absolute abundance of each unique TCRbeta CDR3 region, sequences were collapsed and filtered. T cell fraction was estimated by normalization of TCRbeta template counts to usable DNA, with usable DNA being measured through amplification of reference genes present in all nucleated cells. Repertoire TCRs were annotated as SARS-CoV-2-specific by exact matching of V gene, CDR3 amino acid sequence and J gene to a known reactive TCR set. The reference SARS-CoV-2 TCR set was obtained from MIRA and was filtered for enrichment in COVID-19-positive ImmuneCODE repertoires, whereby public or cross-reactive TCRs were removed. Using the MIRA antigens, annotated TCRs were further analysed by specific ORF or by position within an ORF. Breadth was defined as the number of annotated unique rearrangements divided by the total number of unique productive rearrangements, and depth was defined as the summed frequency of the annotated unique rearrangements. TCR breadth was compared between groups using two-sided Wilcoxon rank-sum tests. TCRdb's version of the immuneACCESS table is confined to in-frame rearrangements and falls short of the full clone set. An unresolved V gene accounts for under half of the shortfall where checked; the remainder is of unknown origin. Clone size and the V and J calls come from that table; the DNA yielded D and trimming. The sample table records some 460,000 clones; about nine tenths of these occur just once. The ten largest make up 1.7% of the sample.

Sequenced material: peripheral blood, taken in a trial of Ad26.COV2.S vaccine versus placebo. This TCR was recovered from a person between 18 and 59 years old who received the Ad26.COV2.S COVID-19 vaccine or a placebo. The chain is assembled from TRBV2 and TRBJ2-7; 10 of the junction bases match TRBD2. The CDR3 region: CASSRGLAYEQYF. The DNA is TGTGCCAGCAGCAGGGGACTAGCGTACGAGCAGTACTTC.